This T cell receptor (beta chain) was sequenced for a study of T cells after yellow fever vaccination. A remark on this clonotype: The antigen remains undetermined.

Findings and caveats of the study: Subsequent to the booster, the majority of primary-vaccination clones reappeared (roughly 95% CD4, 80% to 90% CD8). The secondary T-cell response peaked on day 5, not day 15, but was weaker.

The V gene's germline CDR1 is SGDLS and CDR2 YYNGEE. Trimming at V came to 4 bases and at J to 1 base, leaving 6 bases not matched to a gene. The CDR3 consists of 15 residues. TCRdb used MiXCR to reprocess the 5' RACE reads, holding one entry per CDR3 protein. There are hundreds of thousands of distinct CDR3 sequences in the sample; 8.7% occur only once, and over 15% lies in the top ten. This chain uses TRBV9 with TRBJ1-1, with TRBD1 matching 8 bases. The material was PBMCs, obtained on the day of the first yellow fever vaccination. This sequence was found in a man between 18 and 35 years old who received the YFV17D yellow fever vaccine. In nucleotides, the CDR3 is TGTGCCAGCAGCCATTCCGGGACAGGGAACACTGAAGCTTTCTTT. It encodes CASSHSGTGNTEAFF.